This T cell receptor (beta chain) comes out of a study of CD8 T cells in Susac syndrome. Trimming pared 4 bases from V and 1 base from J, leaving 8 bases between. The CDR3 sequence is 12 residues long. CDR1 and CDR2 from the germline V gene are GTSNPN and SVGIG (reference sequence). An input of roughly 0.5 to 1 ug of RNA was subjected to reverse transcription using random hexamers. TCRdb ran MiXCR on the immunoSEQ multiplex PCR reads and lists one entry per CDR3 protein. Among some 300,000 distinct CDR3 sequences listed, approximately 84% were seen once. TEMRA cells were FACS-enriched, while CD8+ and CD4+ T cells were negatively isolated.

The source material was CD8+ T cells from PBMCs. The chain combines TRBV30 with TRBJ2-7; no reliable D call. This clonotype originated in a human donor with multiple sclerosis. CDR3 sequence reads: CAWNSLSYEQYF. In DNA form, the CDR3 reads TGTGCCTGGAACAGTCTTTCCTACGAGCAGTACTTC.